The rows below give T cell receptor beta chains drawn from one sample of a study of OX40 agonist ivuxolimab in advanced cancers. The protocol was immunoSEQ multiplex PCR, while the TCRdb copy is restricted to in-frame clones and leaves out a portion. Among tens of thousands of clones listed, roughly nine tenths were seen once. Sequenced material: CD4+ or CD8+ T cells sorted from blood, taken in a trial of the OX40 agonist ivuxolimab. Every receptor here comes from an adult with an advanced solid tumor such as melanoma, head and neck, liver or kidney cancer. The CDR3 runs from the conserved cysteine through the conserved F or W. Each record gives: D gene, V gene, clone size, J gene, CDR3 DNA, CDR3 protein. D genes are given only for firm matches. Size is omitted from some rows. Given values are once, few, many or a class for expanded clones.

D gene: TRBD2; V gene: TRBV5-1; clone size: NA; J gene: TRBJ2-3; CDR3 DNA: TGCGCCAGCAGCTTCACTAGCGGGAGCACAGATACGCAGTATTTT; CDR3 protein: CASSFTSGSTDTQYF
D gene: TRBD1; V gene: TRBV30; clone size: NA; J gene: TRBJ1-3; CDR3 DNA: TGTGCCTGGAAGTATCTTGGCCAGGGGGGTGGAAACACCATATATTTT; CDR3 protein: CAWKYLGQGGGNTIYF
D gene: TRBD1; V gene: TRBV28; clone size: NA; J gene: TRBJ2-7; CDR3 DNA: TGTGCCAGCAGTTCGGGACAGGAGTACGAGCAGTACTTC; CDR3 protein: CASSSGQEYEQYF
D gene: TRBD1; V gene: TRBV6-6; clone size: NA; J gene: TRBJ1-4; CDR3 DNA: TGTGCCAGCAGTACCGGGACAGGGCTTGAAAAACTGTTTTTT; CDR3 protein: CASSTGTGLEKLFF
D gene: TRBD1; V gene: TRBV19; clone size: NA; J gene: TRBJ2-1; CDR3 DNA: TGTGCCAGCGCGAAAACCGGGACAGGGTCAGGGGGTGAGCAGTTCTTC; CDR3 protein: CASAKTGTGSGGEQFF
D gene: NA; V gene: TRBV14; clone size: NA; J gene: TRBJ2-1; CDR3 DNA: TGTGCCAGCAGCAACCGTCGGGATTCCTACAATGAGCAGTTCTTC; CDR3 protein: CASSNRRDSYNEQFF
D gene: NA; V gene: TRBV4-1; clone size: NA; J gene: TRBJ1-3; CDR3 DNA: TGCGCCAGCAGCCAAGAGGGCTCTGGAAACACCATATATTTT; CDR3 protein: CASSQEGSGNTIYF
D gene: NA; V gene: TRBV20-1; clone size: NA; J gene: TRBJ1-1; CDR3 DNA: TGCAGTGCTAGAGAGTTGGCTGAAGCTTTCTTT; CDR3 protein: CSARELAEAFF
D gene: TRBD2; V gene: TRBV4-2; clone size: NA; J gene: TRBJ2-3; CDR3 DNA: TGTGCCAGCAGCCAAGACGGAGCGGGAGTCGCTGATACGCAGTATTTT; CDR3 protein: CASSQDGAGVADTQYF
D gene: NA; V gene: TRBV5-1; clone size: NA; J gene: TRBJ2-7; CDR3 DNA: TGCGCCAGCAGCTCTGACGGGGGGCGGGTCGAGCAGTACTTC; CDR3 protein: CASSSDGGRVEQYF
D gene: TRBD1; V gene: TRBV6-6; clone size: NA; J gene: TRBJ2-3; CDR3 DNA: TGTGCCAGCAGTGGACAGGTGGCAGATACGCAGTATTTT; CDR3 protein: CASSGQVADTQYF
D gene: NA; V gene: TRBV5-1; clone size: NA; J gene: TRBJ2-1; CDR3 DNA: TGCGCCAGCAGCTTGGATACTTCCCAGAACAATGAGCAGTTCTTC; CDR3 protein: CASSLDTSQNNEQFF
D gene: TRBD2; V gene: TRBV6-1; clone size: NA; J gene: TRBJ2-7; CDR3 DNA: TGTGCCAGCAGTGATCCGGGGGGGTCTTACGAGCAGTACTTC; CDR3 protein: CASSDPGGSYEQYF
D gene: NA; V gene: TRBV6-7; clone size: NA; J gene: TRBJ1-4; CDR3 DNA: TGTGCCAGCAGTCCTAGGACTGGTATTGTGATGGAAAAACTGTTTTTT; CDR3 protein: CASSPRTGIVMEKLFF
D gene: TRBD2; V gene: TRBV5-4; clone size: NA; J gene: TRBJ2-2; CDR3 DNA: TGTGCCAGCAGCGGTAGCGGGTTCGACACCGGGGAGCTGTTTTTT; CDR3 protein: CASSGSGFDTGELFF
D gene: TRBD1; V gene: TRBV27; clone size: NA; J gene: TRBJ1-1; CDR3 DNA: TGTGCCAGCAGTCCTGGGACAGCGAACACTGAAGCTTTCTTT; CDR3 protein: CASSPGTANTEAFF
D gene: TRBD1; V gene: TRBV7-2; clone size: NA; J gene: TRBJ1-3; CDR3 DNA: TGTGCCAGCAGCTTAGCGTGGGGACAGGGAAACACCATATATTTT; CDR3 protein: CASSLAWGQGNTIYF
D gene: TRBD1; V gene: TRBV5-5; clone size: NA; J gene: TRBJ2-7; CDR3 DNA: TGTGCCAGCAGCGCCGGGACAGTTGACTACGAGCAGTACTTC; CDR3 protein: CASSAGTVDYEQYF
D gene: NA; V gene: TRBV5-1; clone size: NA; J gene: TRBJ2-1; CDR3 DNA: TGCGCCAGCAGCTTTATGGACAGTTCCTACAATGAGCAGTTCTTC; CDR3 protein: CASSFMDSSYNEQFF
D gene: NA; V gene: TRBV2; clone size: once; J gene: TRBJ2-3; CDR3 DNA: TGTGCCAGCAGAGCCAGGGGCACAGATACGCAGTATTTT; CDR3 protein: CASRARGTDTQYF
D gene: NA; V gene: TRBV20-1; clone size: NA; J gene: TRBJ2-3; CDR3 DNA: TGCAGTGCTAGTCCGCGAGATACGCAGTATTTT; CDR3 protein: CSASPRDTQYF
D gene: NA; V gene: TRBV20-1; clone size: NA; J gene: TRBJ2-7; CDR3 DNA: TGCAGTGTCTCAGGGATGTACGAGCAGTACTTC; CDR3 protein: CSVSGMYEQYF
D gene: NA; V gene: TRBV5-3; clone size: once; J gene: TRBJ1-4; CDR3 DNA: TGTGCCAGAAGCCCACGAAGGCGGGCAACTAATGAAAAACTGTTTTTT; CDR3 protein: CARSPRRRATNEKLFF
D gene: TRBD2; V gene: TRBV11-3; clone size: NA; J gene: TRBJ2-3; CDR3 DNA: TGTGCCAGCAGCTTAAATAGACGGCTAGCGGGACAAGATACGCAGTATTTT; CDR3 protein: CASSLNRRLAGQDTQYF
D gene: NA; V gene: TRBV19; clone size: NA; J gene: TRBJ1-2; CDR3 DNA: TGTGCCAGCGGGTTCGAAAACTATGGCTACACCTTC; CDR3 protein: CASGFENYGYTF
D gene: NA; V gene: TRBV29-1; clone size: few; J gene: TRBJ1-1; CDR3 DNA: TGCAGCGTTGGTCCGCTCGAAGCTTTCTTT; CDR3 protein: CSVGPLEAFF
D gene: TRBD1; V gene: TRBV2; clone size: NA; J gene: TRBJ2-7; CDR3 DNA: TGTGCCAGCAGTGAATCGGCAGGGGGAGCCTACGAGCAGTACTTC; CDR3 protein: CASSESAGGAYEQYF
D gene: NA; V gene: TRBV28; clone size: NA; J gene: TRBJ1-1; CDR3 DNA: TGTGCCAGCTTAGGGGTCGTGGACACTGAAGCTTTCTTT; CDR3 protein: CASLGVVDTEAFF
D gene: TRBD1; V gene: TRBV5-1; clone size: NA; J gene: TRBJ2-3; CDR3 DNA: TGCGCCAGCAGCTTGGTGGGACAGGGTAGCACAGATACGCAGTATTTT; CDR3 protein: CASSLVGQGSTDTQYF
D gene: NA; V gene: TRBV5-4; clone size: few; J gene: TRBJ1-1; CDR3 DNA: TGTGCCAGCAGCTCGGCTAACACTGAAGCTTTCTTT; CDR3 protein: CASSSANTEAFF
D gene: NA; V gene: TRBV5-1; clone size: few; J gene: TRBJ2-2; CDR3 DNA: TGCGCCAGCGGAGACCCAAGACAAAGGAGGACCGGGGAGCTGTTTTTT; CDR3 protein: CASGDPRQRRTGELFF
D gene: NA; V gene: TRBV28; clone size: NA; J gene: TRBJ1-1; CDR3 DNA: TGTGCCAGCAGTTCCCTCAGACAGGTCCCCCCTGAAGCTTTCTTT; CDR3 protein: CASSSLRQVPPEAFF
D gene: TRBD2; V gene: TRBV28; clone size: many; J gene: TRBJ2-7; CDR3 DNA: TGTGCCAGCAGTTCCCCATTTAGCGGGATGAGGTGCGAGCAGTACTTC; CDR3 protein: CASSSPFSGMRCEQYF
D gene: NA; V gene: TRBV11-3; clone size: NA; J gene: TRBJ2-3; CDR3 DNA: TGTGCCAGCAGCTTACAGCGGCGCACAGATACGCAGTATTTT; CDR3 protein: CASSLQRRTDTQYF
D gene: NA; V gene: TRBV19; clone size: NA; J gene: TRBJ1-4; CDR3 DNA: TGTGCCAGTAGTATGATCGGGGAAAAACTGTTTTTT; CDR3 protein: CASSMIGEKLFF
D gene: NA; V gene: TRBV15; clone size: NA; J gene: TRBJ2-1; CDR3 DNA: TGTGCCACCAGCAGAGATAGCCGGAGTCCCTACAATGAGCAGTTCTTC; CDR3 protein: CATSRDSRSPYNEQFF
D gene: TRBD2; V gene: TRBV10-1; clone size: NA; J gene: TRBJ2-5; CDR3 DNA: TGCGCCAGCAGTGAGTCGGGGGGGGAGACCCAGTACTTC; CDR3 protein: CASSESGGETQYF
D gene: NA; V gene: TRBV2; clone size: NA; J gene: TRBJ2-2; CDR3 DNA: TGTGCCAGCTCATTTATCGGCGGAGGGGTGGTCGGGGAGCTGTTTTTT; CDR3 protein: CASSFIGGGVVGELFF
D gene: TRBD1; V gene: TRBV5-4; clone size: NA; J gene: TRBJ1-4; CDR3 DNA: TGTGCCAGCAGCTCGACAGGGGGCAGTGAAAAACTGTTTTTT; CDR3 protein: CASSSTGGSEKLFF
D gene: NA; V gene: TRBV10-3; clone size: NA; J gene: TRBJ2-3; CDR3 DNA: TGTGCCACGGTAAAGGAGCGGGCAAGCACAGATACGCAGTATTTT; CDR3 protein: CATVKERASTDTQYF
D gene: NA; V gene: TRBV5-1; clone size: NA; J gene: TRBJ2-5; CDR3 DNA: TGCGCCAGCAGCTTGGCCAGGAATCGGAACCTACAAGAGACCCAGTACTTC; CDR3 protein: CASSLARNRNLQETQYF
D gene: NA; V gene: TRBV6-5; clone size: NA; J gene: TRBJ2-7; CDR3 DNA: TGTGCCAGCAGTTACTCGCAAGTTTCCGAGCAGTACTTC; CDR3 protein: CASSYSQVSEQYF
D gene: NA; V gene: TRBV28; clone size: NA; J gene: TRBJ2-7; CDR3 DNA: TGTGCCAGCAGCTCCAAACCCCCCTCGTGGGAGCAGTACTTC; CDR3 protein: CASSSKPPSWEQYF
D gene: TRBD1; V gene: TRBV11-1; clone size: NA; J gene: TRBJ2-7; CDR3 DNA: TGTGCCAGCAGCCACGACAGGGTAGCCTCCTACGAGCAGTACTTC; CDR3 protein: CASSHDRVASYEQYF
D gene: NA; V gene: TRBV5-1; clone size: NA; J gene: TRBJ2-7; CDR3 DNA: TGCGCCAGCAGCTTGGCTGGGAGCCCCAAAAACTACGAGCAGTACTTC; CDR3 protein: CASSLAGSPKNYEQYF
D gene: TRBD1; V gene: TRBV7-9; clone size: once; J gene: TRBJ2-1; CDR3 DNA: TGTGCCAGCAGCTTGACGGGACAGGGGAACAATGAGCAGTTCTTC; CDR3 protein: CASSLTGQGNNEQFF
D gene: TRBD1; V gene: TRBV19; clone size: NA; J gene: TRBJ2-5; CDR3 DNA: TGTGCCAGTAGTCAACAAGGACAGGGATCAGAGACCCAGTACTTC; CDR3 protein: CASSQQGQGSETQYF
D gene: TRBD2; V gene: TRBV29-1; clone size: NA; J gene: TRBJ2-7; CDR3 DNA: TGCAGCGCCGGAGTGGCTAGCGGGTCGATCGAGCAGTACTTC; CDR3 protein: CSAGVASGSIEQYF
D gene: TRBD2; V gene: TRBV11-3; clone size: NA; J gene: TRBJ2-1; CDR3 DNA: TGTGCCAGCAGCTCCCCTGATGAGGAGCGGGAGGGGGTCCCCTACAATGAGCAGTTCTTC; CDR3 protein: CASSSPDEEREGVPYNEQFF
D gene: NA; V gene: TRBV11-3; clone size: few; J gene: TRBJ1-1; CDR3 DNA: TGTGCCAGCAGCAACAACCTGAACACTGAAGCTTTCTTT; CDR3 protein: CASSNNLNTEAFF
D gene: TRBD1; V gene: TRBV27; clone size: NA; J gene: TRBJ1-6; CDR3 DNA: TGTGCCAGCAGTTTATCAGGGGGCGGTATTGCCTATAATTCACCCCTCCACTTT; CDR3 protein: CASSLSGGGIAYNSPLHF
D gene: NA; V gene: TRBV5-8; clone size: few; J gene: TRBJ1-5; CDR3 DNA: TGTGCCAGCAGCATCCGGGGCTTCAATCAGCCCCAGCATTTT; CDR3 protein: CASSIRGFNQPQHF
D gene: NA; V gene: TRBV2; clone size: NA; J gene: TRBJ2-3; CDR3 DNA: TGTGCCAGCAGCGGACCTTATCCAGATACGCAGTATTTT; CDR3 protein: CASSGPYPDTQYF
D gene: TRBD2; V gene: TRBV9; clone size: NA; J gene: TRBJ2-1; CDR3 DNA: TGTGCCAGCAGCCCGAGACTAGCGGGAGGGCCCAATGAGCAGTTCTTC; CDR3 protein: CASSPRLAGGPNEQFF
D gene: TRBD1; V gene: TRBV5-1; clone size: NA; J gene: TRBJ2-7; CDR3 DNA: TGCGCCAGCAGCCTGATTGGACAGGGGGCCTACGAGCAGTACTTC; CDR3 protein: CASSLIGQGAYEQYF
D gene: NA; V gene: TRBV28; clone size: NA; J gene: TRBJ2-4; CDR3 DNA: TGTGCCAGCAGTCCCGGGAGTAACGGCCCCGGAAACATTCAGTACTTC; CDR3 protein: CASSPGSNGPGNIQYF
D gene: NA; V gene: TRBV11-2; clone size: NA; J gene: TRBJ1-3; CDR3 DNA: TGTGCCAGCAGCCCTCGAGCGGCGACCGGAAACACCATATATTTT; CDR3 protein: CASSPRAATGNTIYF
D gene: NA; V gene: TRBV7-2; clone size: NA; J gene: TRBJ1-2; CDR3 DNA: TGTGCCAGCAGCTTAGCAGGCAGGGACGGGTACGGCTACACCTTC; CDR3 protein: CASSLAGRDGYGYTF
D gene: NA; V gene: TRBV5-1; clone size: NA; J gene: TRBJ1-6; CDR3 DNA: TGCGCCAGCAGCTTGGGACAGCTGAATTCACCCCTCCACTTT; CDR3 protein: CASSLGQLNSPLHF
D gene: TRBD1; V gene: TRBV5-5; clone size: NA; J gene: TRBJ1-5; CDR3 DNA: TGTGCCAGCAGCTTCGGAGGGGGCCGGCAGCCCCAGCATTTT; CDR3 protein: CASSFGGGRQPQHF